This entry concerns a single T cell receptor (beta chain). This sample is drawn from a study of control samples from healthy donors and cancer patients. Generated by immunoSEQ multiplex PCR, the TCRdb table keeps only in-frame clones and is missing some. In the table there are about 120,000 clones, approximately 90% of which are singletons. V lost 3 bases and J 0 bases, leaving 15 bases between the germline ends. The CDR3 is 17 residues long. CDR1 SEHNR and CDR2 FQNEAQ come from the germline V gene (reference sequence). The receptor comes from a woman aged 18 to 35 in good health. V and J are TRBV7-9 and TRBJ2-4; maybe TRBD1 (6 bases). The sequenced sample consisted of blood. CDR3 DNA: TGTGCCAGCAGCTTTTCTTCGGGGACACTAGCCAAAAACATTCAGTACTTC. The encoded protein is CASSFSSGTLAKNIQYF.